The source of this T cell receptor beta chain is a study of shared clonotypes between healthy human individuals. As for the study in general: Donor ages ranged 18 to 49 years: a couple of women, a few men. Three CD4 naive, three CD4 memory, two CD8 naive and one CD8 memory plate were used per donor. Notes on the study in general: In a few donors, around 5% of naive CD4 clonotypes appeared in common. Estimated richness was generally greater in naive than memory subsets.

TCRdb's table, derived via immunoSEQ multiplex PCR, lists solely in-frame clones and lacks some. The sample carries 2,500,000 or so clones, roughly 93% recorded once. The germline V gene has CDR1 LGHNT and CDR2 FRNRAP. Trimming cost V 3 bases and J 6 bases, with 6 bases left between them. This CDR3 is 12 amino acids long. Concerning this clone: The target antigen is unknown.

The chain combines TRBV12-5 with TRBJ2-1; unclear D gene. The TCR originated in a man between 18 and 35 years old in good health. Some clones in this sample may be carry-over from other donors' samples. Sequencing was performed on naive CD4+ T cells from PBMCs. The subset here: CD45RA+ positively selected. CDR3 protein: CASGFLSNEQFF. CDR3 bases: TGTGCTAGTGGTTTTTTATCCAATGAGCAGTTCTTC.